Included here is one T cell receptor (beta chain) sequence, with context. This clonotype turned up a few times. Its antigen is not yet known. Per-nucleotide qualities are absent, and no much larger clonotype sits a single base away. This sample stems from a study of regulatory T cells in long-lasting Graves disease (dated by TCRdb to 2020 to 2023). With regard to the full study: Antithyroid drugs had been taken for less than 3 months by newly diagnosed Graves' disease patients. This study used TCR sequencing and RNA sequencing of peripheral blood to compare persistent Graves' disease patients against newly diagnosed Graves' disease patients. The study was conducted in China and was registered as a clinical trial. A total of about 33 samples were covered by TCR sequencing, comprising approximately 13 persistent and roughly 20 newly diagnosed Graves' disease patients. Study-wide conclusions, independent of this receptor: The small sample size was acknowledged by the authors as a limitation that may reduce accuracy. Sequencing and analysis were limited to the TCR beta chain. More public clonotypes were shared among persistent patients (under 3,000) than among newly diagnosed patients (966). Only peripheral blood was studied, because thyroid tissue, the primary lesion, was inaccessible. Preferential use of TRBV28, TRBJ1-2 and TRBJ2-5 was observed in persistent disease, whereas TRBV20-1 and TRBJ2-1 were favored in newly diagnosed disease. Compared with newly diagnosed patients, patients with persistent Graves' disease had lower TCR Shannon entropy and fewer highly expanded clones, which suggests clonal expansion.

Interpreted using the paper, the time point label stands for: newly diagnosed GD, antithyroid drugs for less than 3 months. For both TCR sequencing and RNA sequencing, RNA was extracted from PBMCs using TRIzol. The diagnosis of Graves' disease followed American Thyroid Association guidelines. Patients for the study were recruited at an endocrinology department in Xi'an, China. Each patient gave roughly 8.4 milliliters of peripheral blood, collected in an EDTA anticoagulant tube. Ficoll Paque Plus density gradient separation was used to isolate PBMCs, and no additional T cell sorting was done. An Agilent 2100 Bioanalyzer and agarose gel were used to assess RNA quality, and a NanoDrop 2000 was used to measure RNA concentration. The germline V gene provides CDR1 SGDLS and CDR2 YYNGEE. The CDR3 sequence holds 17 residues, the cysteine and phenylalanine included. The only DNA kept is the CDR3, 51 bases in frame from the first base. Trimming takes 0 bases from V and 3 bases from J, and the germline ends sit 16 bases apart.

Library construction relied on multiplex PCR. Reads for this sample came from an Illumina HiSeq 4000. CDR3 regions were amplified by Arm-PCR with iRepertoire HTBI primers to construct TCR beta libraries. Before sequencing, the PCR products underwent gel purification. Turning to the authors' computational methods: A total of under 80 TRBV and about 13 TRBJ segments were identified across samples and were used for gene usage analysis of CDR3 amino acid clonotypes. COPE and FqMerger were used to merge filtered high-quality paired reads into contigs. BLAST was used to align contigs to IMGT TRBV, TRBD and TRBJ reference genes, and CDR3 was defined according to IMGT. Any clonotype with a frequency above 0.1% was counted as a highly expanded clone. Shannon entropy was used to measure repertoire diversity, and the Gini coefficient was used to measure V-J evenness. A clonotype found in more than one individual was treated as public. TCRdb ran its own pipeline on the public reads, namely fastp trimming at Q25 and MiXCR clone calling, and kept in-frame beta chains. Duplicate CDR3 protein sequences are folded into a single record with the most common DNA and genes. In this record, the V and J calls reflect TCRdb's handling and not the investigators' own analysis. This sample is represented by 350,000 to 500,000 distinct CDR3 sequences; around 15% of them were singletons. Approximately 15% of the sample rests with the top ten.

The sample was also reused in another study, on T cells in Graves' hyperthyroidism and ophthalmopathy. Per that second paper: A patient counted as having stable Graves' hyperthyroidism if no progression to ophthalmopathy occurred over 18 months of follow-up. Hyperthyroidism patients were newly diagnosed, with disease duration under 2 months, and aged 18 to 65 years. Any patient with an uncontrolled infection, another autoimmune disease, pregnancy or lactation was excluded. Diagnoses were based on clinical symptoms, serum thyroxine and TRAb, thyroid ultrasound and orbital computed tomography. The TCR CDR3 was subjected to a first round of RT-PCR using the HTBI primer set and the Qiagen OneStep RT-PCR kit. Blood samples also contained most of the expanded thyroid clonotypes (frequency above 0.001), which suggests that blood repertoires may reflect thyroid immune responses. A 13 V-J signature model separated ophthalmopathy from stable hyperthyroidism, with 87.88% sensitivity and around 84% specificity in cross-validation and 80%/75% in testing. In validation, progression to ophthalmopathy was predicted by the model with about 70% sensitivity and around 75% specificity, a median of approximately 7.1 months before onset. To identify TCR V-J signatures that set the groups apart, the researchers used a discovery cohort of about a hundred patients, made up of 40 to 45 with Graves' ophthalmopathy and 57 with stable Graves' hyperthyroidism. An independent validation cohort of fewer than 20 hyperthyroidism patients and approximately 15 patients who later progressed to ophthalmopathy tested prospective prediction of ophthalmopathy. The roughly 91 discovery patients were randomly divided into training and test sets at a 7:3 ratio. In more than 5 Graves' hyperthyroidism patients, the study also compared T-cell repertoires from thyroid tissue with T-cell repertoires from blood. After blood sampling, hyperthyroidism patients were treated with methimazole at a starting dose of 30 mg daily, and ophthalmopathy patients were treated with high-dose intravenous methylprednisolone. Libraries were constructed in a second round of multiplex PCR, after which size selection and purification were performed. Libraries were sequenced paired-end with 100 bp reads on an Illumina HiSeq2000. Raw data were processed with SOAPnuke, discarding reads with adapters, uncalled bases, mean Phred below 15, or no exact constant-primer or identifier match. High-quality paired reads were merged with COPE v1.2.5, and unique nucleotide sequences were defined as clonotypes. MiTCR v1.1 was used to align clonotypes to the IMGT TRBV, TRBD and TRBJ reference segments. Only V-J combinations with frequency above 0.0001, covering about 99% of repertoires, were analysed. The TCS score was defined as the ratio of F50 (clonal expansion) to E x V (chaos), calculated using BLOSUM62-based TCRdist between CDR3 peptides within each V-J. Welch's t-statistics and random forest reduced just over 500 V-J features to fewer than 15, which were used in a naive Bayes classifier (R e1071). Sample size was not statistically predetermined, and investigators were not blinded to group allocation. The paper reports TCR Vbeta CDR3 sequencing of fewer than 150 peripheral blood samples: under 45 ophthalmopathy, over 70 hyperthyroidism and approximately 17 progressor patients.

The sequences come from peripheral blood mononuclear cells (PBMCs), collected at new diagnosis, from a patient treated with antithyroid drugs. The sequence is built from TRBV9 and TRBJ2-1; the D gene is perhaps TRBD2, from 6 matching bases. This receptor was taken from a woman between 45 and 60 years old with Graves disease. Donor details come from another sample of the same person, matched by shared clones. The CDR3 is CASSVEASSVFYNEQFF. In nucleotides, the sequence is TGTGCCAGCAGCGTAGAGGCCTCTAGCGTTTTCTACAATGAGCAGTTCTTC.